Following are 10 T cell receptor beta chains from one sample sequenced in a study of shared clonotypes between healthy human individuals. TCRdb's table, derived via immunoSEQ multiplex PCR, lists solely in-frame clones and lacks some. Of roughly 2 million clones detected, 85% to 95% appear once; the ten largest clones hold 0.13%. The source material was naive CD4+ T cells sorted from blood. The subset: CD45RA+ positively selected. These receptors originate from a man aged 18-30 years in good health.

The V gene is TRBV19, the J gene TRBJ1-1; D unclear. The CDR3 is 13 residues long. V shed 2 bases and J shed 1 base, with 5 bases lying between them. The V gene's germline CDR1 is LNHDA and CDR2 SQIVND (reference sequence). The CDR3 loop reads CASSIFPNTEAFF. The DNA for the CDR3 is TGTGCCAGTAGTATATTCCCGAACACTGAAGCTTTCTTT.

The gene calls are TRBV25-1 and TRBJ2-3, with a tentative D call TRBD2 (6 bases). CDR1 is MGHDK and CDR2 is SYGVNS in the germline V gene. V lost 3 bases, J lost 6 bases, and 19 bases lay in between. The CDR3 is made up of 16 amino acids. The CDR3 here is CASSEAGPPSVDTQYF. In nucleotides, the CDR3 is TGTGCCAGCAGTGAGGCGGGACCACCTAGCGTGGATACGCAGTATTTT.

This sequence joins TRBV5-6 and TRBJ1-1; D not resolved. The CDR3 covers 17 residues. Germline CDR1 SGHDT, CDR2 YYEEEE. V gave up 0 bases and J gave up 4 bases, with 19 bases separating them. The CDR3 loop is CASSLAGTARAGTEAFF. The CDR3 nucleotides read TGTGCCAGCAGCTTGGCCGGAACAGCCCGGGCTGGCACTGAAGCTTTCTTT.

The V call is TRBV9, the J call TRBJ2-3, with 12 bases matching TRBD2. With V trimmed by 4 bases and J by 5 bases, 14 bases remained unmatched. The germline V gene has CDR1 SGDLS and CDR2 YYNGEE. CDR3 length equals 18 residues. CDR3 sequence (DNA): TGTGCCAGCAGCAAAGGGACTAGCGGGCATACTGCTAAAGATACGCAGTATTTT. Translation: CASSKGTSGHTAKDTQYF.

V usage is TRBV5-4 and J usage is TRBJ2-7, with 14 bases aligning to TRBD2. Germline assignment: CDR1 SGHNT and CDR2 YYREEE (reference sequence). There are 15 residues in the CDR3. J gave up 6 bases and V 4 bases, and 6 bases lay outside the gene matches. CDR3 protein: CASSALTSGRAEQYF. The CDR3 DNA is TGTGCCAGCAGCGCGCTGACTAGCGGGAGGGCCGAGCAGTACTTC. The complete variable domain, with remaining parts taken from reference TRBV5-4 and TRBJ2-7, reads ETGVTQSPTHLIKTRGQQVTLRCSSQSGHNTVSWYQQALGQGPQFIFQYYREEENGRGNFPPRFSGLQFPNYSSELNVNALELDDSALYLCASSALTSGRAEQYFGPGTRLTVT.

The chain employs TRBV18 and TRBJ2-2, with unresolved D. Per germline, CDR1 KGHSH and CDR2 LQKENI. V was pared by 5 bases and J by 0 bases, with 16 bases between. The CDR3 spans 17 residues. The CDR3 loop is CASSSDRVSANTGELFF. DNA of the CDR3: TGTGCCAGCTCATCAGATCGTGTCAGCGCGAACACCGGGGAGCTGTTTTTT.

CDR3 sequence: CASRSRDYNEQFF. The CDR3, as DNA: TGTGCCAGCAGAAGCCGGGACTACAATGAGCAGTTCTTC. This sequence joins TRBV2 and TRBJ2-1, with a weak D call TRBD2 (5 bases). V gave up 6 bases and J gave up 3 bases, with 9 bases separating them. The CDR3 has 13 residues. CDR1 is SNHLY, CDR2 FYNNEI, per germline.

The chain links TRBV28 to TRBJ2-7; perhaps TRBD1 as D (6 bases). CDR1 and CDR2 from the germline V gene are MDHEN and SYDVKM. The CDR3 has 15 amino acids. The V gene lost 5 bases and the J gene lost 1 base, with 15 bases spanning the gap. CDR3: CASSPIDRTSYEQYF. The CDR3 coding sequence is TGTGCCAGCAGTCCCATAGACAGGACTTCCTACGAGCAGTACTTC.

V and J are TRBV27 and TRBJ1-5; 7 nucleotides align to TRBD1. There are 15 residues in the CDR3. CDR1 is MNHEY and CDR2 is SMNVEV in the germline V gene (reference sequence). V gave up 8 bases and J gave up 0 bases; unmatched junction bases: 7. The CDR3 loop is CASGGTVYSNQPQHF. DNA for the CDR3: TGTGCCAGCGGGGGGACAGTTTATAGCAATCAGCCCCAGCATTTT.

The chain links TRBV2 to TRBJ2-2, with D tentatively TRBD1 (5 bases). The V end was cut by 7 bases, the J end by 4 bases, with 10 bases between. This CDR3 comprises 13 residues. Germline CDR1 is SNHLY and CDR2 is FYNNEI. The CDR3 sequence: CASTRESTGELFF. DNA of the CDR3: TGTGCCAGCACCAGGGAATCCACCGGGGAGCTGTTTTTT.